The clone carrying this TCR beta chain was seen a single time. The time point here: pre-treatment sample, taken before nivolumab and TIL therapy. Germline loops: CDR1 LGHNA, CDR2 YNFKEQ. Trimming cost V 5 bases and J 2 bases, with 17 bases left between them. The CDR3 contains 16 residues. These data come from a study of TIL therapy for anti-PD-1-resistant metastatic lung cancer. Sequencing used immunoSEQ v3. Libraries were prepared by immunoSEQ multiplex PCR; TCRdb keeps only in-frame clonotypes and omits some of them. Of 40,000 to 55,000 clones in the sample, roughly 85% are singletons; the top ten hold about 5%.

The clonotype comes from a woman aged 30 to 85 with non-small cell lung cancer. This chain links TRBV4-2 with TRBJ2-3; tentative D call: TRBD2 (7 bases). The sample in question was blood, obtained at baseline. This CDR3 is CASSKGGSVDTDTQYF. The CDR3 DNA reads as TGTGCCAGCAGCAAGGGGGGGTCTGTGGACACAGATACGCAGTATTTT.